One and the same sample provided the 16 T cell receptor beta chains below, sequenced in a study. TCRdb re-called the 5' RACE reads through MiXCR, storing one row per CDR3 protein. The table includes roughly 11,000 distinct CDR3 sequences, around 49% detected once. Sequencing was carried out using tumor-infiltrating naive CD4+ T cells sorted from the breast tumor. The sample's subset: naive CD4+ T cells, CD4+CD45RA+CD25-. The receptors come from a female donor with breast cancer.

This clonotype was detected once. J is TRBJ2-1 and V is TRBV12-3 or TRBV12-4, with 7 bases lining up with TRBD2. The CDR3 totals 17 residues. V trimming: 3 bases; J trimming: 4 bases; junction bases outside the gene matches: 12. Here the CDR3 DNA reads TGTGCCAGCAGTTTGTTCTCCGGGAGCGGGAATTACAATGAGCAGTTCTTC. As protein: CASSLFSGSGNYNEQFF.

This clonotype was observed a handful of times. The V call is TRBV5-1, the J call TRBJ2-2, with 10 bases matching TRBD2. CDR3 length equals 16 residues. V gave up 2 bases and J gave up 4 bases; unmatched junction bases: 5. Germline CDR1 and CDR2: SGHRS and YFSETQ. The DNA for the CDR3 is TGCGCCAGCAGCTTCAGGACTAGCGGACTCACCGGGGAGCTGTTTTTT. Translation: CASSFRTSGLTGELFF.

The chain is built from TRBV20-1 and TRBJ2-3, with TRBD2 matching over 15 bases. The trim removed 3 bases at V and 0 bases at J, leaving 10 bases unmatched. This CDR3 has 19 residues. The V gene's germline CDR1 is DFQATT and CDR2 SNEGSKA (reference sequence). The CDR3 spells CSASTLPGLAGGSTDTQYF. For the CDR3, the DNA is TGCAGTGCTAGCACATTACCGGGACTAGCGGGAGGCAGCACAGATACGCAGTATTTT.

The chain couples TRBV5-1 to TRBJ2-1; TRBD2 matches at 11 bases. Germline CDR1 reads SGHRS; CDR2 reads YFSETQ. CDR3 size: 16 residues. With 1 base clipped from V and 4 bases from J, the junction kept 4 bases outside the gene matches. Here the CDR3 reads CASSLTSGSKYNEQFF. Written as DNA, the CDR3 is TGCGCCAGCAGCTTGACTAGCGGGAGTAAATACAATGAGCAGTTCTTC.

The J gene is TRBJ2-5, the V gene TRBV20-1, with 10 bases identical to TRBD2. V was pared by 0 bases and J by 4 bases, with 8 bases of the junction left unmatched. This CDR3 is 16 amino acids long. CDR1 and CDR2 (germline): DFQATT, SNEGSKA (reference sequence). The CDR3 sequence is CSARDPGTSDLETQYF. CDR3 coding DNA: TGCAGTGCTAGAGATCCCGGGACTAGCGATCTAGAGACCCAGTACTTC.

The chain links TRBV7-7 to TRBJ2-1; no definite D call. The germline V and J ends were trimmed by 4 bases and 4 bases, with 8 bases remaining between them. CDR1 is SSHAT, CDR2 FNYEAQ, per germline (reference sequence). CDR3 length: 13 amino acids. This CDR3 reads CASSSPGYNEQFF. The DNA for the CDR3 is TGTGCCAGCAGCTCCCCCGGTTACAATGAGCAGTTCTTC. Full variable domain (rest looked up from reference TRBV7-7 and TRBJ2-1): GAGVSQSPRYKVTKRGQDVTLRCDPISSHATLYWYQQALGQGPEFLTYFNYEAQPDKSGLPSDRFSAERPEGSISTLTIQRTEQRDSAMYRCASSSPGYNEQFFGPGTRLTVL.

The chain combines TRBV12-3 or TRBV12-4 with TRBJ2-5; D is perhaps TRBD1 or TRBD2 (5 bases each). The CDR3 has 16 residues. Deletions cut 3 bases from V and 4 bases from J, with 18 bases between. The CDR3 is CASSLGVSGTRETQYF. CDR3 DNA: TGTGCCAGCAGTTTGGGAGTTTCGGGGACCCGAGAGACCCAGTACTTC.

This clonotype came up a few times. CDR3: CAWTADSGTDTQYF. The CDR3 DNA is TGTGCCTGGACGGCCGATTCGGGCACAGATACGCAGTATTTT. The chain is built from TRBV30 and TRBJ2-3; D gene unclear. V dropped 4 bases and J dropped 1 base, with 12 bases sitting between them. This CDR3 has 14 amino acids. Germline-derived CDR1 and CDR2 are GTSNPN and SVGIG (reference sequence).

CDR3 loop: CASSKTSGPGTNEQYF. In DNA form, the CDR3 reads TGTGCCAGCAGCAAAACTAGCGGGCCGGGGACCAATGAGCAGTACTTC. The chain employs TRBV7-9 and TRBJ2-1; 9 bases align to TRBD2. The end of the DNA is better explained by TRBJ2-7, so the J call may be wrong. The CDR3 length is 16 residues. Germline V gene lookup returns CDR1 SEHNR and CDR2 FQNEAQ (reference sequence).

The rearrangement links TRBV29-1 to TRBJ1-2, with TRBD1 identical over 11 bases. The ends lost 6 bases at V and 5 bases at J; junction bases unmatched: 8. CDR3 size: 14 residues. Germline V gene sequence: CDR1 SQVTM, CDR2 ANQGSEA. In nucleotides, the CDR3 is TGCAGCGTCATCTCTGGACAGGGGGCTTATGGCTACACCTTC. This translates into CSVISGQGAYGYTF.

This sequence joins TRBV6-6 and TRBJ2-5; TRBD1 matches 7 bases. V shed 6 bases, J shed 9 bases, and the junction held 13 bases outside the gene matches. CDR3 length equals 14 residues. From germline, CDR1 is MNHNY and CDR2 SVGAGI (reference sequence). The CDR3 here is CASSHDRVSSAQYF. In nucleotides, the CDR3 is TGTGCCAGCAGCCATGACAGGGTCTCATCTGCCCAGTACTTC.

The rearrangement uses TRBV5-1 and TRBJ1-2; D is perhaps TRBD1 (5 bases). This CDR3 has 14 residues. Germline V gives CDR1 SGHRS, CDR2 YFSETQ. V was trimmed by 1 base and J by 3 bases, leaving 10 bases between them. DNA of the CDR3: TGCGCCAGCAGCTTGATTCCGGGGGACTATGGCTACACCTTC. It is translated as CASSLIPGDYGYTF. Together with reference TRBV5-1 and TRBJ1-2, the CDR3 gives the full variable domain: KAGVTQTPRYLIKTRGQQVTLSCSPISGHRSVSWYQQTPGQGLQFLFEYFSETQRNKGNFPGRFSGRQFSNSRSEMNVSTLELGDSALYLCASSLIPGDYGYTFGSGTRLTVV.

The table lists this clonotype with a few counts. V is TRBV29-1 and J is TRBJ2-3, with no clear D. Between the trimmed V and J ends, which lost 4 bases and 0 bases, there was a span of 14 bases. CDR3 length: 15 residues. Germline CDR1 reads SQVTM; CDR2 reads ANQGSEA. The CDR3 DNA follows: TGCAGCGTTGTGCCAGCCAGCCATAGCACAGATACGCAGTATTTT. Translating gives CSVVPASHSTDTQYF.

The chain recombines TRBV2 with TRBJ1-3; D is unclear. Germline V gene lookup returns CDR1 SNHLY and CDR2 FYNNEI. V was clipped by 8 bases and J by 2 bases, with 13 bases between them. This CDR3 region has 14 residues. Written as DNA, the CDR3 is TGTGCCAGCGGCCCGCCCGGGACTGGAAACACCATATATTTT. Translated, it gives CASGPPGTGNTIYF. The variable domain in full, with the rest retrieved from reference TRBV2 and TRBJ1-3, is EPEVTQTPSHQVTQMGQEVILRCVPISNHLYFYWYRQILGQKVEFLVSFYNNEISEKSEIFDDQFSVERPDGSNFTLKIRSTKLEDSAMYFCASGPPGTGNTIYFGEGSWLTVV.

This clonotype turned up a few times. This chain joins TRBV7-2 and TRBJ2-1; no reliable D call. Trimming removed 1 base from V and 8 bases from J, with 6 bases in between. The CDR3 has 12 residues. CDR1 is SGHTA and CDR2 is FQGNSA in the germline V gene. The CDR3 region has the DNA TGTGCCAGCAGCTTAGATAAGGATGAGCAGTTCTTC. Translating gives CASSLDKDEQFF.

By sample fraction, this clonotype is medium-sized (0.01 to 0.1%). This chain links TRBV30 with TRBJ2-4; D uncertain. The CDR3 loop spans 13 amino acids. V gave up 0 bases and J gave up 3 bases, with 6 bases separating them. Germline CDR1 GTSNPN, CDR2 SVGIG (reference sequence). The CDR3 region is CAWSVDHKNIQYF. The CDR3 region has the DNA TGTGCCTGGAGTGTAGACCACAAAAACATTCAGTACTTC.